This T cell receptor (beta chain) stems from a study of blood T cell repertoires in COVID-19. Clones were sequenced by immunoSEQ multiplex PCR, and TCRdb holds only the in-frame ones, with some missing. Of a few hundred thousand clones listed, more than 80% were seen once; the top ten hold around 9.2%. This clonotype was obtained from a middle-aged man who had recovered from COVID-19. The sequencing input was PBMCs or T cells enriched from blood (not recorded which).

In DNA, the CDR3 is TGTGCCAGCAGCCTCTGGGCGGGGGCCGCCGGCTATGGCTACACCTTC. Translating gives CASSLWAGAAGYGYTF. This rearrangement joins TRBV11-2 to TRBJ1-2; tentative D call: TRBD1 (6 bases). The V gene's germline CDR1 is SGHAT and CDR2 FQNNGV. This CDR3 is built from 16 residues. Trimming removed 5 bases at V and 4 bases at J, with 20 bases between.